Here is one T cell receptor beta chain with its context. Its antigen has not been determined. Base qualities were left out, and no much larger clone turns up one base away. TCRbeta CDR3 regions were amplified from genomic DNA by means of the immunoSEQ Assay, a bias-controlled multiplex PCR. As for how the authors treated the data: Nucleated cell counts per sample were estimated from amplification of reference gene primers within the assay. To quantify the absolute abundance of each unique TCRbeta CDR3 rearrangement, sequence reads were collapsed and filtered. For each sample, productive Simpson clonality was calculated as the square root of Simpson's diversity index across productive rearrangements. TCRdb carries this immuneACCESS record with in-frame sequences only. Its versions omit some clonotypes, under half of them owing to an unresolved V gene in the studies checked, with the rest unexplained. V, J and clone size derive from that table, while D and trimming were established from the DNA sequence. The table for this sample lists hundreds of thousands of clones; roughly nine tenths of them were counted only once. The top ten hold less than 1.2% of the sample.

These data come from a study of blood T cell repertoires in COVID-19 (dated by TCRdb to about 2020). About the study as a whole: Samples from collaborators originated in the United States, Italy and Spain and spanned both the acute and convalescent phases of COVID-19. The prospective study material was composed of cDNA or gDNA derived from T cells, B-cell-depleted T cells, or PBMCs. The dataset comprised deeply sampled blood TCRbeta repertoires from subjects exposed to, actively infected with, or recovered from COVID-19. A freely available public database, intended as a resource for researchers studying the immune response to SARS-CoV-2, is where the repertoires were released. The samples were drawn from two sources: the first 160 participants of the ongoing ImmuneRACE study, and 1,254 subjects contributed by 6 global collaborators. Nearly every sample came with metadata listing a de-identified subject ID, COVID-19 status, age in years and sex. Where available, HLA class I and class II types were taken from metadata supplied by the sample provider and were not determined by assay-based typing. Results and caveats for the whole study, not just this receptor: How much clinical and demographic metadata was included differed by source and by participant, and the metadata was provided uncurated.

The CDR3, from cysteine to phenylalanine, totals 17 residues. Only the CDR3 DNA is retained, 51 bases long and in frame from the first base. The germline V and J ends show losses of 1 base and 2 bases respectively, and no gene match explains 3 bases of the junction. Looking up the germline V gene yields CDR1 SGHNT and CDR2 YENEEA. Participants in the prospective study were enrolled through a virtual design, were aged 18 to 89 years, and lived in approximately 24 United States geographic areas. To assign participants to cohorts, the prospective study relied on clinical history that participants themselves reported in a screening survey and a study questionnaire. For ImmuneRACE Cohort 3, a participant was defined as recovered based on two consecutive negative NP/OP PCR tests, clearance by a healthcare professional, or resolution of symptoms. Each participant in the prospective study had whole blood, serum and a nasopharyngeal or oropharyngeal swab collected by mobile phlebotomists. Additional blood draws and questionnaires over an approximately 2-month period could optionally be provided by prospective study participants. Before DNA extraction, prospective study blood samples were shipped either frozen or at room temperature.

The sample taken for sequencing was PBMCs or T cells enriched from blood (not recorded which). This TCR derives from a man aged 18 to 30 who had recovered from COVID-19. This sequence uses TRBV11-3 and TRBJ2-3; TRBD2 fits 13 bases in the junction. The sequence in DNA is TGTGCCAGCAGCTTAGGACTAGCGGGAGGCTCCACAGATACGCAGTATTTT. It is translated as CASSLGLAGGSTDTQYF. With the portions outside the CDR3 filled from the reference TRBV11-3 and TRBJ2-3 genes, the complete variable region becomes EAGVVQSPRYKIIEKKQPVAFWCNPISGHNTLYWYLQNLGQGPELLIRYENEEAVDDSQLPKDRFSAERLKGVDSTLKIQPAELGDSAVYLCASSLGLAGGSTDTQYFGPGTRLTVL.